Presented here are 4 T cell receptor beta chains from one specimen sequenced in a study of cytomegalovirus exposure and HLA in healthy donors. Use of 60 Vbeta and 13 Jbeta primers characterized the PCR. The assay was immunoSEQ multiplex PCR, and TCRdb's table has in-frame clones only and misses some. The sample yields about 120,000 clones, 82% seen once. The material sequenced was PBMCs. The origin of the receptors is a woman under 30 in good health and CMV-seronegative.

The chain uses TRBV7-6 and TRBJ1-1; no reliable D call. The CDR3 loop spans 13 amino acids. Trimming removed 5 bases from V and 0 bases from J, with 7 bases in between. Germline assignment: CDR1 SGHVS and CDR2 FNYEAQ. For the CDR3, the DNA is TGTGCCAGCAGCCAGAAGATGAACACTGAAGCTTTCTTT. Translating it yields CASSQKMNTEAFF.

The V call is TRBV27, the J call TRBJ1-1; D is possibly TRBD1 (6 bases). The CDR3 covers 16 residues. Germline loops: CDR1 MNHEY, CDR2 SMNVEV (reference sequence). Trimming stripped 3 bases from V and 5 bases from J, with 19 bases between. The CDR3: CASSFQGRGRRTEAFF. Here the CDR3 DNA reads TGTGCCAGCAGTTTCCAGGGGCGAGGAAGAAGGACTGAAGCTTTCTTT.

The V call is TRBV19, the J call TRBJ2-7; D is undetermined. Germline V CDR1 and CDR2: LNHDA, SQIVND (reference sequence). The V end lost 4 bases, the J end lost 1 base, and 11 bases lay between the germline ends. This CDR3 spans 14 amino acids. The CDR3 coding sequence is TGTGCCAGTAGTACCCACAGCAATTCCTACGAGCAGTACTTC. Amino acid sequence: CASSTHSNSYEQYF.

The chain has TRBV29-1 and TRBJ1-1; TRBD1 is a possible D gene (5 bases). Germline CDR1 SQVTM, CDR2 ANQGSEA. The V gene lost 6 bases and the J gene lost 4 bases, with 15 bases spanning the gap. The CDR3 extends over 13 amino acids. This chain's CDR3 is CSVPGGSGTEAFF. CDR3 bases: TGCAGCGTCCCTGGGGGGTCCGGCACTGAAGCTTTCTTT.